This T cell receptor beta chain comes out of a study of blood T cell repertoires in COVID-19. TCRdb's copy holds only in-frame clones and misses some; the assay was immunoSEQ multiplex PCR. The sample consists of some 290,000 clones, around 85% of them appearing once. The CDR3 totals 14 residues. The ends lost 3 bases at V and 5 bases at J; junction bases unmatched: 7. Germline V gives CDR1 MNHEY, CDR2 SMNVEV (reference sequence). Sequenced input: peripheral blood. V and J are TRBV27 and TRBJ2-7; 7 bases align to TRBD1. The sequence came from a woman aged 25 to 45 with COVID-19, enrolled during active disease. The DNA for the CDR3 is TGTGCCAGCAGTTTCGCTGCAGGGGGTCACGAGCAGTACTTC. It yields the protein CASSFAAGGHEQYF.